This T cell receptor beta chain was recovered during a study of PD-1 blockade in classical Hodgkin lymphoma. Study context: Patients got intravenous nivolumab 3 mg/kg every 2 weeks. The study, taken as a whole, reports: Newly diagnosed patients were said to have less baseline TCR diversity than healthy donors did. Patients with a complete response exhibited baseline diversity comparable to newly diagnosed patients. Nothing has yet pinned down what causes the repertoire differences, possibly disease activity or prior therapy.

TCRdb's table, derived via immunoSEQ multiplex PCR, lists solely in-frame clones and lacks some. This sample has 43,000 or so clones; 88% occur once, and the top ten carry roughly a tenth. Exposure to brentuximab vedotin varied, and each patient had relapsed following autologous stem cell transplantation. Details on this clone: The antigen remains unidentified.

The sequenced sample was peripheral blood mononuclear cells (PBMCs), obtained at baseline. This TCR came from a human donor with classical Hodgkin lymphoma.

The CDR3 sequence is CASSLDRAFSYEQYF. The CDR3, as DNA: TGTGCCAGCAGCTTAGACAGGGCCTTCTCCTACGAGCAGTACTTC. J is TRBJ2-7 and V is TRBV7-9, with D possibly TRBD1 on 6 matching bases. Per germline, CDR1 SEHNR and CDR2 FQNEAQ (reference sequence). The CDR3 length is 15 residues. V dropped 1 base and J dropped 0 bases, with 10 bases sitting between them.